The next 5 T cell receptor beta chains were all read from a single sample in a study of identical twins. TCRdb used MiXCR to reprocess the 5' RACE reads, holding one entry per CDR3 protein. The table has roughly 720,000 distinct CDR3 sequences, 15% to 20% seen once; the top ten hold around 14%. In addition, the sample was reused for a study of T cells expressing NK-cell markers.

The specimen was PBMCs. The receptors shown here come from a woman under 30 in good health.

This clonotype has just a few counts. The V call is TRBV4-2, the J call TRBJ2-5; 8 positions match TRBD2. Germline lookup yields CDR1 LGHNA and CDR2 YNFKEQ. The CDR3 is 16 amino acids. The ends lost 1 base at V and 5 bases at J; junction bases unmatched: 9. The CDR3 protein is CASSQGLVGLGETQYF. CDR3 nucleotide sequence: TGTGCCAGCAGCCAAGGGCTAGTGGGACTAGGGGAGACCCAGTACTTC.

The chain combines TRBV4-3 with TRBJ2-1, with a possible D match to TRBD1 (5 bases). The CDR3 has 15 amino acids. Looked up from germline, CDR1 is LGHNA and CDR2 is YSLEER. Between the trimmed V and J ends, which lost 3 bases and 0 bases, there was a span of 9 bases. The CDR3 region is CASSQGPNSYNEQFF. In nucleotides, the CDR3 is TGCGCCAGCAGCCAGGGGCCAAACTCCTACAATGAGCAGTTCTTC.

The chain has TRBV7-6 and TRBJ1-6; no reliable D call. V dropped 4 bases and J dropped 8 bases, with 9 bases sitting between them. The CDR3 extends over 13 amino acids. CDR1 is SGHVS and CDR2 is FNYEAQ in the germline V gene. The CDR3 coding sequence is TGTGCCAGCAGCTACAGCTTGGATTCACCCCTCCACTTT. It encodes CASSYSLDSPLHF.

This clonotype was recorded a few times. This chain uses TRBV20-1 with TRBJ2-5; D assignment may be TRBD1 or TRBD2 (5 bases each). V dropped 3 bases and J dropped 5 bases, with 22 bases sitting between them. The CDR3 extends over 16 amino acids. CDR1 DFQATT and CDR2 SNEGSKA come from the germline V gene (reference sequence). The CDR3 bases are TGCAGTGCTAGTTTTGGGACGCCAGACCTAAGGGAGACCCAGTACTTC. It is translated as CSASFGTPDLRETQYF.

This clonotype was detected many times. This rearrangement joins TRBV7-8 to TRBJ2-1, with D tentatively TRBD1 or TRBD2 (5 bases each). Germline CDR1 is SGHVS and CDR2 is FQNEAQ. There are 14 residues in the CDR3. Trimming pared 2 bases from V and 6 bases from J, leaving 11 bases between. CDR3 sequence (DNA): TGTGCCAGCAGCTTACTCCGGGGCCTCAATGAGCAGTTCTTC. It encodes CASSLLRGLNEQFF. The variable domain in full, completed from reference TRBV7-8 and TRBJ2-1, reads GAGVSQSPRYKVAKRGQDVALRCDPISGHVSLFWYQQALGQGPEFLTYFQNEAQLDKSGLPSDRFFAERPEGSVSTLKIQRTQQEDSAVYLCASSLLRGLNEQFFGPGTRLTVL.